These 25 T cell receptor beta chains came from one sample sequenced in a study of T cells in localized non-small cell lung cancer. The assay was immunoSEQ multiplex PCR, and TCRdb's table has in-frame clones only and misses some. This table holds 6,000 or so clones, 14% to 15% found once. Here the sequenced sample was normal lung tissue next to the tumor, taken before any cancer treatment. The source of these receptors is a male donor aged 60 or over with stage II squamous cell lung carcinoma.

The chain uses TRBV6-8 and TRBJ2-6; the match to TRBD1 covers 11 bases. The germline CDR1 and CDR2 sequences are MNHGY and SAAAGT. The CDR3 extends over 17 amino acids. After removal of 6 bases from V and 2 bases from J, the junction contained 6 bases not matched to a gene. CDR3 amino acids: CASRADRGLAGANVLTF. The CDR3 DNA reads TGTGCCAGCAGGGCGGACAGGGGGCTAGCTGGGGCCAACGTCCTGACTTTC.

This chain joins TRBV12-5 and TRBJ1-2; 7 bases match TRBD1. Germline values: CDR1 LGHNT, CDR2 FRNRAP. The V and J ends lost 0 bases and 4 bases, in that order; junction bases with no gene match: 8. The CDR3 consists of 16 residues. CDR3 DNA sequence: TGTGCTAGTGGTTTGGTACTAGGGACAGAGGGCTATGGCTACACCTTC. Translated, it gives CASGLVLGTEGYGYTF. Full variable domain (rest looked up from reference TRBV12-5 and TRBJ1-2): DARVTQTPRHKVTEMGQEVTMRCQPILGHNTVFWYRQTMMQGLELLAYFRNRAPLDDSGMPKDRFSAEMPDATLATLKIQPSEPRDSAVYFCASGLVLGTEGYGYTFGSGTRLTVV.

This clone was observed a few times. The genes are TRBV11-3 and TRBJ2-4, with a tentative D call TRBD2 (7 bases). Looked up from germline, CDR1 is SGHNT and CDR2 is YENEEA. Trimming removed 2 bases from V and 6 bases from J, with 14 bases in between. There are 15 residues in the CDR3. The CDR3 DNA follows: TGTGCCAGCAGCTTATTGAGGGGAGGGGGAAACATTCAGTACTTC. The encoded protein is CASSLLRGGGNIQYF. Drawing the rest from reference TRBV11-3 and TRBJ2-4, the complete variable domain is EAGVVQSPRYKIIEKKQPVAFWCNPISGHNTLYWYLQNLGQGPELLIRYENEEAVDDSQLPKDRFSAERLKGVDSTLKIQPAELGDSAVYLCASSLLRGGGNIQYFGAGTRLSVL.

This clone is medium-sized by share. V and J are TRBV6-8 and TRBJ1-5; possible D gene TRBD1, 6 bases. The CDR3 contains 14 residues. Trimming stripped 5 bases from V and 5 bases from J, with 13 bases between. Germline V gene lookup returns CDR1 MNHGY and CDR2 SAAAGT. CDR3 protein: CASSEGTPYQPQHF. CDR3 sequence (DNA): TGTGCCAGCAGTGAGGGGACACCCTATCAGCCCCAGCATTTT.

The rearrangement joins TRBV14 to TRBJ1-2; D not certain. Germline lookup yields CDR1 SGHDN and CDR2 FVKESK. Trimming stripped 4 bases from V and 5 bases from J, with 14 bases between. The CDR3 length is 14 residues. The CDR3, as DNA: TGTGCCAGCAGCCCTTTAGGACCCTTTTATGGCTACACCTTC. Its translation: CASSPLGPFYGYTF. The complete variable domain, with remaining parts taken from reference TRBV14 and TRBJ1-2, reads EAGVTQFPSHSVIEKGQTVTLRCDPISGHDNLYWYRRVMGKEIKFLLHFVKESKQDESGMPNNRFLAERTGGTYSTLKVQPAELEDSGVYFCASSPLGPFYGYTFGSGTRLTVV.

The chain has TRBV19 and TRBJ1-1; 9 bases agree with TRBD1. The CDR3 covers 14 residues. Trimming removed 4 bases from V and 8 bases from J; junction bases left unmatched: 8. Looked up from germline, CDR1 is LNHDA and CDR2 is SQIVND (reference sequence). The chain's CDR3 is CASSTSTGTGEAFF. The CDR3 bases are TGTGCCAGTAGTACATCGACAGGGACAGGGGAAGCTTTCTTT.

J is TRBJ1-1 and V is TRBV1; the D segment call TRBD1 is taken from the table without a DNA check. TRBV1 is recorded as a pseudogene. The CDR3 extends over 15 amino acids. DNA for the CDR3: TGCGCCAGCAGCCAAGACAGGGGTAGTTACACTGAAGCTTTCTTT. Encoded protein: CASSQDRGSYTEAFF.

The chain is built from TRBV11-3 and TRBJ2-6; D ambiguous. This CDR3 is 17 amino acids long. CDR1 SGHNT and CDR2 YENEEA come from the germline V gene. With 6 bases removed from V and 4 bases from J, the gap between germline ends came to 19 bases. CDR3 DNA sequence: TGTGCCAGCAGTGTCGGATCCCGTGTGTCCGGGGCCAACGTCCTGACTTTC. It codes for CASSVGSRVSGANVLTF.

This sequence joins TRBV19 and TRBJ2-5; D unresolved. Trimming took 3 bases from V and 4 from J, leaving 12 bases between them. The germline V gene has CDR1 LNHDA and CDR2 SQIVND (reference sequence). This CDR3 has 14 amino acids. The CDR3 spells CASSMRLPPETQYF. The CDR3 DNA reads as TGTGCCAGTAGTATGAGGCTCCCCCCAGAGACCCAGTACTTC.

This clone is labeled as medium-sized (0.01 to 0.1%). The chain employs TRBV9 and TRBJ1-1, with a possible D match to TRBD1 (6 bases). Looked up from germline, CDR1 is SGDLS and CDR2 is YYNGEE. The CDR3 length is 17 residues. Trimming took 5 bases from V and 1 from J, leaving 21 bases between them. The CDR3 here is CASSEATSTGRNTEAFF. The CDR3 nucleotides are TGTGCCAGCAGTGAAGCGACCTCCACAGGGAGGAACACTGAAGCTTTCTTT.

The V gene is TRBV6-8, the J gene TRBJ2-4; D is undetermined. Trimming removed 6 bases at V and 0 bases at J, with 12 bases between. The germline CDR1 and CDR2 sequences are MNHGY and SAAAGT. CDR3 length equals 15 residues. The DNA of the CDR3 is TGTGCCAGCAGCCCCCGCCAACTAGCCAAAAACATTCAGTACTTC. Translation gives CASSPRQLAKNIQYF.

This clone is medium-sized. The chain is built from TRBV6-8 and TRBJ1-2; a possible D gene is TRBD1 (5 bases). The CDR3 is 13 amino acids. CDR1 and CDR2 from the germline V gene are MNHGY and SAAAGT. V was shortened by 8 bases and J by 3 bases, with 13 bases between the two germline ends. The CDR3 here is CASEGRRDYGYTF. CDR3 bases: TGTGCCAGCGAGGGGAGAAGGGACTATGGCTACACCTTC.

This clone was recorded a few times. V gene TRBV15 combines with J gene TRBJ1-3, with unresolved D. V lost 0 bases, J lost 0 bases, and 6 bases lay in between. The CDR3 is 15 residues long. Germline V gene data show CDR1 as LNHNV and CDR2 as YYDKDF (reference sequence). The CDR3 spells CATSRDPVSGNTIYF. The CDR3 DNA reads as TGTGCCACCAGCAGAGATCCGGTCTCTGGAAACACCATATATTTT.

This clone is medium-sized by share. This rearrangement joins TRBV19 to TRBJ2-3, with D uncertain. The V gene's germline CDR1 is LNHDA and CDR2 SQIVND (reference sequence). The V end was cut by 6 bases, the J end by 3 bases, with 13 bases between. CDR3 length equals 14 residues. For the CDR3, the DNA is TGTGCCAGTAGCGCAGGTTTTTCAACAGATACGCAGTATTTT. It specifies CASSAGFSTDTQYF. Complete variable domain (other parts from reference TRBV19 and TRBJ2-3): DGGITQSPKYLFRKEGQNVTLSCEQNLNHDAMYWYRQDPGQGLRLIYYSQIVNDFQKGDIAEGYSVSREKKESFPLTVTSAQKNPTAFYLCASSAGFSTDTQYFGPGTRLTVL.

The rearrangement uses TRBV9 and TRBJ2-1, with D tentatively TRBD2 (6 bases). The CDR3 loop spans 14 amino acids. V was shortened by 3 bases and J by 1 base, with 8 bases between the two germline ends. Germline V gene data show CDR1 as SGDLS and CDR2 as YYNGEE. The CDR3 here is CASSAGTSYNEQFF. CDR3 coding DNA: TGTGCCAGCAGCGCCGGGACTTCCTACAATGAGCAGTTCTTC.

V is TRBV19 and J is TRBJ2-3; 9 bases align to TRBD1. With V trimmed by 4 bases and J by 0 bases, 2 bases remained unmatched. CDR1 is LNHDA and CDR2 is SQIVND in the germline V gene (reference sequence). The CDR3 runs to 15 residues. The DNA for the CDR3 is TGTGCCAGTAGTACCGGGACAGGGAGCACAGATACGCAGTATTTT. Translating gives CASSTGTGSTDTQYF.

This clone was seen more than once but under ten times. The CDR3 loop is CASSRTVMNTEAFF. The DNA of the CDR3 is TGTGCCAGCAGCCGGACGGTAATGAACACTGAAGCTTTCTTT. The chain has TRBV6-8 and TRBJ1-1; D not resolved. CDR3 size: 14 residues. Germline assignment: CDR1 MNHGY and CDR2 SAAAGT. Between the trimmed V and J ends, which lost 6 bases and 0 bases, there was a span of 11 bases.

This clone has only a few counts. The chain is built from TRBV11-3 and TRBJ1-2; D gene unclear. In germline, CDR1 is SGHNT, CDR2 YENEEA. V lost 5 bases and J lost 0, with 13 bases in between. There are 15 residues in the CDR3. CDR3 in DNA: TGTGCCAGCAGCGCCACCTCCGGGACTAACTATGGCTACACCTTC. It specifies CASSATSGTNYGYTF.

The V call is TRBV5-1, the J call TRBJ2-7; tentative D call: TRBD1 (6 bases). The CDR3 totals 14 residues. Trimming cost V 3 bases and J 7 bases, with 17 bases left between them. The germline V gene encodes CDR1 SGHRS and CDR2 YFSETQ. Written as DNA, the CDR3 is TGCGCCAGCAGCTCCTCCGGGACACTCTTGGAGCAGTACTTC. This translates into CASSSSGTLLEQYF. Full variable domain (outside the CDR3, taken from reference TRBV5-1 and TRBJ2-7): KAGVTQTPRYLIKTRGQQVTLSCSPISGHRSVSWYQQTPGQGLQFLFEYFSETQRNKGNFPGRFSGRQFSNSRSEMNVSTLELGDSALYLCASSSSGTLLEQYFGPGTRLTVT.

This clone was seen more than once but under ten times. The J gene is TRBJ1-1, the V gene TRBV11-3, with TRBD1 as a possible D gene (5 bases). The V end lost 0 bases, the J end lost 6 bases, and 14 bases lay between the germline ends. Per germline, CDR1 SGHNT and CDR2 YENEEA. The CDR3 has 15 amino acids. The CDR3 is CASSLEFQGSAEAFF. The CDR3 region has the DNA TGTGCCAGCAGCTTAGAGTTCCAGGGCTCGGCTGAAGCTTTCTTT.

This chain uses TRBV30 with TRBJ2-7, with 8 bases aligning to TRBD1. The CDR3 is made up of 13 amino acids. Germline V gene data show CDR1 as GTSNPN and CDR2 as SVGIG (reference sequence). Trimming took 1 base from V and 5 from J; bases not matched to a gene: 4. The CDR3 region is CAWSGQGNHEQYF. The CDR3 DNA reads TGTGCCTGGAGTGGACAGGGGAACCACGAGCAGTACTTC.

By sample fraction, this clone is medium-sized. The gene calls are TRBV19 and TRBJ1-1; 9 bases match TRBD1. Per the germline V gene, CDR1 is LNHDA and CDR2 is SQIVND (reference sequence). V gave up 6 bases and J gave up 5 bases; unmatched junction bases: 4. The CDR3 loop spans 13 amino acids. CDR3: CASRPTGGTEAFF. The CDR3 DNA reads as TGTGCCAGTAGACCGACAGGGGGAACTGAAGCTTTCTTT.

The rearrangement joins TRBV11-3 to TRBJ1-4, with D possibly matching TRBD1 (6 bases). This CDR3 region has 15 residues. Trimming stripped 6 bases from V and 2 bases from J, with 13 bases between. The germline CDR1 and CDR2 sequences are SGHNT and YENEEA. The CDR3 bases are TGTGCCAGCAGGAGAACAGGGCTGACTAATGAAAAACTGTTTTTT. Amino acids: CASRRTGLTNEKLFF.

This CDR3 reads CASSDSLNQSPLHF. The DNA of the CDR3 is TGTGCCAGTAGTGACTCCTTGAATCAGTCACCCCTCCACTTT. V and J are TRBV12-2 and TRBJ1-6. TRBV12-2 is noted as a pseudogene. This CDR3 contains 14 residues.

This rearrangement joins TRBV5-1 to TRBJ1-1; D gene unclear. V lost 2 bases to trimming and J lost 4 bases, with 15 bases between them. The CDR3 runs 15 residues. The germline V gene has CDR1 SGHRS and CDR2 YFSETQ. The CDR3 bases are TGCGCCAGCAGCTTATCAATCGAATCCATCACTGAAGCTTTCTTT. This codes for CASSLSIESITEAFF.